This T cell receptor (beta chain) was captured by sequencing in a study of PD-1 blockade in classical Hodgkin lymphoma. Every single patient, without exception, relapsed after autologous stem cell transplantation, and brentuximab vedotin exposure varied. Germline V CDR1 and CDR2: MNHEY, SMNVEV (reference sequence). V lost 6 bases to trimming and J lost 7 bases; unmatched junction nucleotides: 7. The CDR3 runs to 14 residues. The protocol was immunoSEQ multiplex PCR, while the TCRdb copy is restricted to in-frame clones and leaves out a portion. The sample holds around 91,000 clones; roughly nine tenths are singletons and the top ten take about 20%.

The TCR sequence derives from a human donor with classical Hodgkin lymphoma. The chain uses TRBV27 and TRBJ1-5; 9 bases are a match to TRBD1. The material sequenced was peripheral blood mononuclear cells (PBMCs), taken at baseline. CDR3 bases: TGTGCCAGCAGCAATGACAGGGGGGAGCAGCCCCAGCATTTT. Its protein is CASSNDRGEQPQHF.